These 20 T cell receptor beta chains were sequenced from one sample in a study of blood T cells in healthy people across ages (dated by TCRdb to between 2014 and 2017). Libraries were prepared through 5' RACE. The data were produced on an Illumina HiSeq 2500. A second roughly 6 to 12 cycle PCR used a sample-barcoded 5' primer and a J-beta primer mix. TCRdb passed the public sequencing reads through fastp at Q25 and MiXCR, retaining productive beta sequences. Records with the same CDR3 protein are collapsed into one entry carrying the most frequent genes and DNA. For this sample there are roughly 1.5 million distinct CDR3 sequences; around 40% appear just once. The ten largest make up about 3.8% of the sample. Material: blood. The receptors shown here come from a woman aged 18-29 years in good health.

This clonotype is a singleton in its sample. J is TRBJ2-1 and V is TRBV6-6, with TRBD1 matching 7 bases. Unmatched junction bases numbered 5, after V lost 6 bases and J lost 9 bases. Germline CDR1 reads MNHNY; CDR2 reads SVGAGI (reference sequence). The CDR3 has 12 residues. The CDR3 coding sequence is TGTGCCAGCAGCTTCACAGGGGTTGAGCAGTTCTTC. It codes for CASSFTGVEQFF.

The table lists this clonotype with a few counts. The rearrangement links TRBV6-6 to TRBJ1-5; D unresolved. V lost 2 bases to trimming and J lost 10 bases, with 12 bases between them. CDR1 is MNHNY and CDR2 is SVGAGI in the germline V gene (reference sequence). This CDR3 region has 13 residues. The CDR3 DNA reads as TGTGCCAGCAGTTACACGGCCCCAGGCCCCCAGCATTTT. It specifies CASSYTAPGPQHF.

This clonotype was observed a handful of times. The rearrangement joins TRBV11-1 to TRBJ2-5; tentatively, D is TRBD1 or TRBD2 (5 bases each). The V end lost 4 bases, the J end lost 4 bases, and 16 bases lay between the germline ends. This CDR3 contains 15 residues. Per germline, CDR1 SGHAT and CDR2 FQDESV (reference sequence). The CDR3 protein is CASSWSTSGAETQYF. CDR3 DNA: TGTGCCAGCAGCTGGAGTACTAGTGGGGCAGAGACCCAGTACTTC.

Only a few counts were recorded for this clonotype. The chain joins TRBV7-9 to TRBJ1-2; D might be TRBD1 (6 bases). The CDR3 is 11 amino acids. The V end was cut by 5 bases, the J end by 12 bases, with 13 bases between. The germline gives CDR1 SEHNR, CDR2 FQNEAQ (reference sequence). The CDR3 region is CASSTPTGNTF. DNA for the CDR3: TGTGCCAGCAGCACCCCAACAGGGAACACCTTC.

This clonotype was counted a few times. V gene TRBV11-2 combines with J gene TRBJ2-5, with unresolved D. V shed 6 bases and J shed 1 base, with 9 bases lying between them. Germline CDR1 SGHAT, CDR2 FQNNGV. CDR3 length equals 13 residues. DNA for the CDR3: TGTGCCAGCAGGTACTCCGGCCAAGAGACCCAGTACTTC. Amino acids: CASRYSGQETQYF.

The V gene is TRBV7-2, the J gene TRBJ1-5; D is unresolved. Trimming stripped 5 bases from V and 4 bases from J, with 15 bases between. Germline V gene lookup returns CDR1 SGHTA and CDR2 FQGNSA. The CDR3 loop spans 15 amino acids. CDR3 sequence reads: CASSPFVGLNQPQHF. The CDR3 region has the DNA TGTGCCAGCAGCCCGTTCGTAGGGCTGAATCAGCCCCAGCATTTT.

The V call is TRBV20-1, the J call TRBJ2-5; possibly TRBD1 or TRBD2 for D (5 bases each). With 0 bases removed from V and 5 bases from J, the gap between germline ends came to 10 bases. CDR3 size: 13 residues. CDR1 is DFQATT and CDR2 is SNEGSKA in the germline V gene (reference sequence). CDR3 amino acids: CSARERGTETQYF. The CDR3 region has the DNA TGCAGTGCTAGAGAGCGAGGGACGGAGACCCAGTACTTC.

This clonotype was counted a few times. V and J are TRBV12-3 or TRBV12-4 and TRBJ2-1, with 7 bases that match TRBD1. Unmatched junction bases numbered 6, after V lost 5 bases and J lost 2 bases. The CDR3 consists of 15 residues. Here the CDR3 reads CASSPDRVTYNEQFF. The CDR3, as DNA: TGTGCCAGCAGTCCCGACAGGGTCACCTACAATGAGCAGTTCTTC.

This clonotype was found many times. The V gene is TRBV6-6, the J gene TRBJ2-5; TRBD1 matches at 7 bases. The V and J ends lost 0 bases and 5 bases, in that order; junction bases with no gene match: 3. The germline gives CDR1 MNHNY, CDR2 SVGAGI (reference sequence). CDR3 length equals 14 residues. DNA for the CDR3: TGTGCCAGCAGTTACTCGACAGGGCGGGAGACCCAGTACTTC. The encoded protein is CASSYSTGRETQYF.

This chain joins TRBV4-3 and TRBJ2-1; D is perhaps TRBD1 (7 bases). V was pared by 4 bases and J by 2 bases, with 15 bases between. CDR1 and CDR2 from the germline V gene are LGHNA and YSLEER. The CDR3 extends over 16 amino acids. This chain's CDR3 is CASSPATGEAYNEQFF. Written as DNA, the CDR3 is TGCGCCAGCAGCCCGGCAACAGGGGAGGCCTACAATGAGCAGTTCTTC.

This clonotype was observed a single time. The chain couples TRBV7-9 to TRBJ1-5, with D perhaps matching TRBD1 (6 bases). V lost 1 base to trimming and J lost 6 bases, with 10 bases between them. The germline V gene encodes CDR1 SEHNR and CDR2 FQNEAQ (reference sequence). The CDR3 is made up of 14 amino acids. Here the CDR3 reads CASSLETGIQPQHF. DNA of the CDR3: TGTGCCAGCAGCTTAGAAACAGGGATTCAGCCCCAGCATTTT. Combining the CDR3 with reference TRBV7-9 and TRBJ1-5 gives the whole variable domain DTGVSQNPRHKITKRGQNVTFRCDPISEHNRLYWYRQTLGQGPEFLTYFQNEAQLEKSRLLSDRFSAERPKGSFSTLEIQRTEQGDSAMYLCASSLETGIQPQHFGDGTRLSIL.

The chain employs TRBV20-1 and TRBJ2-1; TRBD2 aligns across 9 bases. Germline assignment: CDR1 DFQATT and CDR2 SNEGSKA (reference sequence). This CDR3 is 14 amino acids long. V lost 4 bases to trimming and J lost 4 bases; unmatched junction nucleotides: 5. In DNA form, the CDR3 reads TGCAGTGCTATCGGCCTAGCGGGGTACAATGAGCAGTTCTTC. This sequence encodes CSAIGLAGYNEQFF.

A few counts support this clonotype. The chain has TRBV6-5 and TRBJ2-1, with D unclear. The germline V and J ends were trimmed by 3 bases and 14 bases, with 11 bases remaining between them. The CDR3 runs to 11 residues. Per the germline V gene, CDR1 is MNHEY and CDR2 is SVGAGI. CDR3 nucleotide sequence: TGTGCCAGCAGTTATGGTCCCATGAAGTTCTTC. Translation: CASSYGPMKFF.

This clonotype was counted only a few times. This sequence joins TRBV7-9 and TRBJ2-1; D is uncertain. Germline V gene sequence: CDR1 SEHNR, CDR2 FQNEAQ (reference sequence). V lost 3 bases and J lost 2, with 8 bases in between. There are 14 residues in the CDR3. The CDR3 sequence: CASSFTETYNEQFF. The CDR3 DNA sequence: TGTGCCAGCAGCTTTACAGAAACCTACAATGAGCAGTTCTTC.

This chain uses TRBV10-3 with TRBJ1-1, with TRBD1 as a possible D gene (5 bases). CDR3 length equals 15 residues. CDR1 ENHRY and CDR2 SYGVKD come from the germline V gene. Between the trimmed V and J ends, which lost 1 base and 1 base, there was a span of 10 bases. CDR3 in amino acids: CAISEYRGWNTEAFF. DNA of the CDR3: TGTGCCATCAGTGAGTACCGGGGCTGGAACACTGAAGCTTTCTTT.

This clonotype occurred many times. The chain couples TRBV10-3 to TRBJ1-2, with 10 bases aligning to TRBD1. The CDR3 is made up of 14 amino acids. Germline V gene lookup returns CDR1 ENHRY and CDR2 SYGVKD. Germline trimming cut 5 bases from V and 3 bases from J; bases unmatched to any gene: 3. Here the CDR3 DNA reads TGTGCCATCAGTTCGACAGGGGGCTACTATGGCTACACCTTC. This sequence encodes CAISSTGGYYGYTF.

In its sample, this clonotype was seen a few times. The chain is built from TRBV4-1 and TRBJ2-2, with 7 positions matching TRBD2. From germline, CDR1 is MGHRA and CDR2 YSYEKL. With 4 bases clipped from V and 1 base from J, the junction kept 9 bases outside the gene matches. This CDR3 is 17 amino acids long. The DNA of the CDR3 is TGCGCCAGCAGCCGCCTCCGGGCGGGGGTGAACACCGGGGAGCTGTTTTTT. It codes for CASSRLRAGVNTGELFF.

This clonotype was picked up a small number of times. The chain couples TRBV7-8 to TRBJ2-4; 7 nucleotides align to TRBD2. The CDR3 is 15 residues long. V lost 5 bases, J lost 0 bases, and 4 bases stayed unmatched. Per germline, CDR1 SGHVS and CDR2 FQNEAQ. The CDR3: CASSPWGGAKNIQYF. As DNA, the CDR3 is TGTGCCAGCAGCCCCTGGGGGGGAGCCAAAAACATTCAGTACTTC.

This chain links TRBV5-8 with TRBJ2-5; 9 bases map to TRBD1. The CDR3 runs 14 residues. After removal of 7 bases from V and 1 base from J, the junction contained 5 bases not matched to a gene. The germline V gene has CDR1 SGHTS and CDR2 YDEGEE. The CDR3 DNA is TGTGCCAGCGGCCGGGACAGGGCCCAAGAGACCCAGTACTTC. This codes for CASGRDRAQETQYF.

This rearrangement joins TRBV27 to TRBJ1-1; D possibly corresponds to TRBD1 (5 bases). CDR3 size: 15 residues. Trimming stripped 1 base from V and 7 bases from J, with 16 bases between. Germline loops: CDR1 MNHEY, CDR2 SMNVEV (reference sequence). The CDR3 reads CASSLLAGGRNEAFF. In DNA, the CDR3 is TGTGCCAGCAGTTTATTGGCGGGGGGTAGGAATGAAGCTTTCTTT.